The T cell receptor (beta chain) under discussion was sequenced for a study of cytotoxic CD8 clonotypes in ibrutinib-treated CLL. Whole-study findings and limits: Once treatment began, public clonotypes, which were uncommon, contracted or stayed stable.

Depths of 1 in 200,000 to 1 in 1 million T cells were the sequencing target. Measured with immunoSEQ multiplex PCR; TCRdb has only the in-frame clones, and not every one. The sample consists of more than 150,000 clones, over 60% of them appearing once. To note about this clone: Its target is not known.

CDR3 length: 14 amino acids. V dropped 8 bases and J dropped 4; count of bases not matched to a gene: 9. Germline CDR1 is MDHEN and CDR2 is SYDVKM. V is TRBV28 and J is TRBJ1-2; the match to TRBD1 covers 8 bases. Here the sequenced sample was PBMCs, taken after 24 months of ibrutinib treatment. This TCR was sampled from a human donor with chronic lymphocytic leukemia. Here the CDR3 reads CASLTSGTGYGYTF. CDR3 sequence (DNA): TGTGCCAGCTTAACTTCCGGGACAGGCTATGGCTACACCTTC.